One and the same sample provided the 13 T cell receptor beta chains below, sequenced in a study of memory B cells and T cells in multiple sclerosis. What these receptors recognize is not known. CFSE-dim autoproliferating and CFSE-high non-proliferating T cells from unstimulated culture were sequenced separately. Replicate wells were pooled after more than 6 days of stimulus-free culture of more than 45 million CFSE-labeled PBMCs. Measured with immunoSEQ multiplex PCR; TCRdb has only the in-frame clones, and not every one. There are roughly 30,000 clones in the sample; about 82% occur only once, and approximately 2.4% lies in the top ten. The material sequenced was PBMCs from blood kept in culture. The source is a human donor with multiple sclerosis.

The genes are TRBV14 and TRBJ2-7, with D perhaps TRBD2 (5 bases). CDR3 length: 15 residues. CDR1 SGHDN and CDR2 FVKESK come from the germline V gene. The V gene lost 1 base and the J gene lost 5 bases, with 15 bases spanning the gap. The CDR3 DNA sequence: TGTGCCAGCAGCCAAGGTTTCGGGATGTCCGACGAGCAGTACTTC. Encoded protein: CASSQGFGMSDEQYF.

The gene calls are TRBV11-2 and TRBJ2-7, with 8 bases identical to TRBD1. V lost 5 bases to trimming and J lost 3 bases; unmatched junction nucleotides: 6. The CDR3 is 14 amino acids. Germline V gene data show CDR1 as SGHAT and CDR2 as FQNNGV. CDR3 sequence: CASSPGDRNYEQYF. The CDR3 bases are TGTGCCAGCAGCCCGGGGGACAGGAACTACGAGCAGTACTTC.

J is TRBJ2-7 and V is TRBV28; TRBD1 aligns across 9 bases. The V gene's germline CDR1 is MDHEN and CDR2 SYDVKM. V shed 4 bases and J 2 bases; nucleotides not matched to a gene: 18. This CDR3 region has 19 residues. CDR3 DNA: TGTGCCAGCAGTTCACCGGGACAGGGAAGTTCCCCACAGGCCTACGAGCAGTACTTC. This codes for CASSSPGQGSSPQAYEQYF.

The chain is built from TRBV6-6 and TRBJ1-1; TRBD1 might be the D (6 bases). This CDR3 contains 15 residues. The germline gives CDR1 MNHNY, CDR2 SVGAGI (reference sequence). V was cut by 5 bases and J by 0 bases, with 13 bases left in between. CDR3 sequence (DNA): TGTGCCAGCAGTACAAGACAGGAGATGAACACTGAAGCTTTCTTT. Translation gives CASSTRQEMNTEAFF.

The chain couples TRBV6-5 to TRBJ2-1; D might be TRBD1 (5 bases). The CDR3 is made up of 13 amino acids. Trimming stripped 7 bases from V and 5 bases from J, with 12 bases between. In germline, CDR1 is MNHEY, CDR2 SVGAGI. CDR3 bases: TGTGCCAGCACCGTAGGGGTAAACAATGAGCAGTTCTTC. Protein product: CASTVGVNNEQFF.

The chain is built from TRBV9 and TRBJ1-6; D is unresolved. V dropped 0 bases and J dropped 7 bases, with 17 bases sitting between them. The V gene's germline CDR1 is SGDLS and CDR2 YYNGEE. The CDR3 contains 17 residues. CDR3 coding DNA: TGTGCCAGCAGCGTAGAGGGCGACGCGGCCTCCAATTCACCCCTCCACTTT. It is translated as CASSVEGDAASNSPLHF.

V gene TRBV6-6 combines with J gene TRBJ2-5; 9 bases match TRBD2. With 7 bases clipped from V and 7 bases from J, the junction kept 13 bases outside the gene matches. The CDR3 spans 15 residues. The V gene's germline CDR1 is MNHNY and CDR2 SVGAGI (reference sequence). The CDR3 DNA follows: TGTGCCAGCACTATTGGGCATAGCGGGGGAGGGACCCAGTACTTC. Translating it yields CASTIGHSGGGTQYF.

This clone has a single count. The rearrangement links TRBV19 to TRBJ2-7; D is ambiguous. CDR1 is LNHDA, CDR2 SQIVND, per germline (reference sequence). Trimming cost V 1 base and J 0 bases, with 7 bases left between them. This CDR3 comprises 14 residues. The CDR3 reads CASSIGQDSYEQYF. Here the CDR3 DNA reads TGTGCCAGTAGTATAGGGCAGGACTCCTACGAGCAGTACTTC.

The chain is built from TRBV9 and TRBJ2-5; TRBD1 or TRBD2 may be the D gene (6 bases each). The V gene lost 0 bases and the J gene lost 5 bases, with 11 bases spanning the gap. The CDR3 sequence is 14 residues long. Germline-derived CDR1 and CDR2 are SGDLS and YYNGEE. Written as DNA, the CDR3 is TGTGCCAGCAGCGTAGATGGGGGGCGGGAGACCCAGTACTTC. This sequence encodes CASSVDGGRETQYF.

The CDR3 region is CASSYVVRREQFF. The CDR3 DNA follows: TGTGCCAGCAGCTACGTGGTACGCCGTGAGCAGTTCTTC. V is TRBV9 and J is TRBJ2-1; D call uncertain. The CDR3 has 13 residues. V lost 4 bases to trimming and J lost 9 bases, with 14 bases between them. CDR1 is SGDLS, CDR2 YYNGEE, per germline.

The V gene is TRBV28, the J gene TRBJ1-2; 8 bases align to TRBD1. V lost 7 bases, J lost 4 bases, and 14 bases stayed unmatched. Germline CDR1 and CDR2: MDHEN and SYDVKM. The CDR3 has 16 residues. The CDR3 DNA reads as TGTGCCAGCACCGGAACTGTGACAGGGGTGGTCTATGGCTACACCTTC. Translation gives CASTGTVTGVVYGYTF.

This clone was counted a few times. The CDR3 reads CASSLARLSGNTIYF. The CDR3 DNA sequence: TGTGCCAGCAGCTTAGCGCGGCTTTCTGGAAACACCATATATTTT. The chain links TRBV7-9 to TRBJ1-3; no clear D gene. V lost 0 bases, J lost 1 base, and 7 bases lay in between. Looked up from germline, CDR1 is SEHNR and CDR2 is FQNEAQ (reference sequence). This CDR3 has 15 amino acids.

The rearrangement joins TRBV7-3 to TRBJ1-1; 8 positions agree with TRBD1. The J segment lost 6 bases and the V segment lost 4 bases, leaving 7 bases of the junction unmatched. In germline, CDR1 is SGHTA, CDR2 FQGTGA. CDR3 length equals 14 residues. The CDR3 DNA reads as TGTGCCAGCAGCTCGGACAGGGAGATCTCTGAAGCTTTCTTT. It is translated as CASSSDREISEAFF.